In this sample, the clone carrying this TCR beta chain turned up many times. Its specificity is unknown. Amplification of TCR beta CDR3 regions used RNA as the template. TCR CDR3 regions were first amplified by RT-PCR with HTBI primers. One entry per CDR3 protein, called by TCRdb with MiXCR from the multiplex PCR reads. The table shows approximately 300,000 distinct CDR3 sequences, with over 15% occurring only once. CDR1 and CDR2 (germline): LGHDT, YNNKEL (reference sequence). Between the trimmed V and J ends, which lost 5 bases and 0 bases, there was a span of 11 bases. This CDR3 has 15 residues. This entry is derived from a study of T cells in Graves' hyperthyroidism and ophthalmopathy. About the research overall: Peripheral blood sampling occurred at initial diagnosis, before any treatment.

Diagnoses were made from clinical symptoms, serum measures (thyroxine and TRAb), thyroid ultrasound and orbital computed tomography. Study results and limitations: A model of 13 V-J pairs discriminated ophthalmopathy from stable hyperthyroidism. Most clonotypes that expanded in the thyroid above 0.001 also showed up in blood.

The clonotype was recovered from a woman aged 60-70 years with Graves' ophthalmopathy. Sequencing was carried out using blood. This chain links TRBV3-1 with TRBJ2-1; weak D call: TRBD2 (6 bases). The CDR3 here is CASSDSGPSYNEQFF. DNA for the CDR3: TGTGCCAGCAGCGATAGCGGCCCCTCCTACAATGAGCAGTTCTTC.